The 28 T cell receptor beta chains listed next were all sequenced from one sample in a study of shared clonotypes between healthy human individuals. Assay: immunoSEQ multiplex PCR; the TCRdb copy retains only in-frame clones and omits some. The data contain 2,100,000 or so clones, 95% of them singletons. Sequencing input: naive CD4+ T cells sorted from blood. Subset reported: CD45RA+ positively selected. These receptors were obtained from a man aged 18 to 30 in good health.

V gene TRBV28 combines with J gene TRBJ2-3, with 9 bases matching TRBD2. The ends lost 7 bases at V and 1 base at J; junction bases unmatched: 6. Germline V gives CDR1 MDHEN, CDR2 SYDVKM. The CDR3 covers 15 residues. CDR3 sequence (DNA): TGTGCCAGCACCATAGCGGGGGCCCGCACAGATACGCAGTATTTT. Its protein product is CASTIAGARTDTQYF.

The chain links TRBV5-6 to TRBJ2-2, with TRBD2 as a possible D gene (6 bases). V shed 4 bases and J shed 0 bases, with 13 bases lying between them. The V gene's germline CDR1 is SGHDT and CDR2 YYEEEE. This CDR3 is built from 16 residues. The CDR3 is CASSPVRRANTGELFF. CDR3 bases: TGTGCCAGCAGCCCGGTTAGGAGGGCGAACACCGGGGAGCTGTTTTTT.

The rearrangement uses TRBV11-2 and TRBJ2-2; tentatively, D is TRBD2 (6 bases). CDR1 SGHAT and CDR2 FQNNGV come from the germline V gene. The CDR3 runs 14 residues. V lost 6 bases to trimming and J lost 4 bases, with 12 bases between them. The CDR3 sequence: CASSPGTSTGELFF. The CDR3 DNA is TGTGCCAGCAGTCCCGGGACTTCCACCGGGGAGCTGTTTTTT.

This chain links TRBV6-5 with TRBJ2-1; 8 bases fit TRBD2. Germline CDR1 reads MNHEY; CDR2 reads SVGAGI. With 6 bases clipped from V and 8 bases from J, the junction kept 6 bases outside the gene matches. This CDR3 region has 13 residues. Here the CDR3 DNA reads TGTGCCAGCAGAGTTAGCGGGACGCATGAGCAGTTCTTC. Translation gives CASRVSGTHEQFF.

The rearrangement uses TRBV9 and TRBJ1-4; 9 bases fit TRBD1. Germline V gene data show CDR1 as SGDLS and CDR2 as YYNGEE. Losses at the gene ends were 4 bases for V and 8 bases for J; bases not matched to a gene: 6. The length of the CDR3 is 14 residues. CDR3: CASSSRDRDEKLFF. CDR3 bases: TGTGCCAGCAGCAGCCGGGACAGGGACGAAAAACTGTTTTTT. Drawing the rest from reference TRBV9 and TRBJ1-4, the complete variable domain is DSGVTQTPKHLITATGQRVTLRCSPRSGDLSVYWYQQSLDQGLQFLIQYYNGEERAKGNILERFSAQQFPDLHSELNLSSLELGDSALYFCASSSRDRDEKLFFGSGTQLSVL.

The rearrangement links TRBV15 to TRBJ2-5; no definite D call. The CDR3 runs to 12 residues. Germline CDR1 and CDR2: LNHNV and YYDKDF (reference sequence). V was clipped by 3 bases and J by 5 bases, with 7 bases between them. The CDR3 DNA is TGTGCCACCAGCAGTCCTCACGAGACCCAGTACTTC. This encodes CATSSPHETQYF.

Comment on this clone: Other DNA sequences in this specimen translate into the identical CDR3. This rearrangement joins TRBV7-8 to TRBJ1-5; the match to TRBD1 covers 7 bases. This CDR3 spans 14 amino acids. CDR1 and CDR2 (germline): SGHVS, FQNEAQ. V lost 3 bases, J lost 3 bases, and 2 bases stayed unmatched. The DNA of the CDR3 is TGTGCCAGCAGCTTGGGACAGTCCAATCAGCCCCAGCATTTT. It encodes CASSLGQSNQPQHF.

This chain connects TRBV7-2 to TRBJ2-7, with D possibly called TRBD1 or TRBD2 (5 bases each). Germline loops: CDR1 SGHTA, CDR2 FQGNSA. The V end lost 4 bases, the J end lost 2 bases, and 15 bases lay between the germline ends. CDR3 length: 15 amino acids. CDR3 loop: CASSWKGPPAYEQYF. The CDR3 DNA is TGTGCCAGCAGCTGGAAGGGACCGCCAGCCTACGAGCAGTACTTC.

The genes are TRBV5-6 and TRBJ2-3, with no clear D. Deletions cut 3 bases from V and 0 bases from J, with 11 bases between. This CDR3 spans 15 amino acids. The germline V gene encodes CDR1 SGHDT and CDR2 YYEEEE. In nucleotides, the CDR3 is TGTGCCAGCAGCTCTACATACTCTAGCACAGATACGCAGTATTTT. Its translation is CASSSTYSSTDTQYF.

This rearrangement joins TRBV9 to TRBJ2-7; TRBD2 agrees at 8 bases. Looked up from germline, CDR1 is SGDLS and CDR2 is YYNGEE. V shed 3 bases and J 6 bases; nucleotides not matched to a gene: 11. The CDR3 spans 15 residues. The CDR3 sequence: CASSGVSGSGSEQYF. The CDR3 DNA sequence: TGTGCCAGCAGCGGCGTGAGCGGGAGTGGGTCCGAGCAGTACTTC.

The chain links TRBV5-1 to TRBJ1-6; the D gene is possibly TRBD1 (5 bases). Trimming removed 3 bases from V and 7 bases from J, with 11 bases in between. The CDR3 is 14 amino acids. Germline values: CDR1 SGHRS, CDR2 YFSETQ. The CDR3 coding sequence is TGCGCCAGCAGCTGGGGGGAGACAAATTCACCCCTCCACTTT. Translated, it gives CASSWGETNSPLHF.

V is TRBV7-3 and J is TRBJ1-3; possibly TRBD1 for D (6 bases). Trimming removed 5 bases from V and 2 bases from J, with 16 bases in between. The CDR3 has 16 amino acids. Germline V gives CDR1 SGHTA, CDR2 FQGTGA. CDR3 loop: CASSRHRERPGNTIYF. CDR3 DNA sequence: TGTGCCAGCAGCAGGCACAGGGAACGGCCTGGAAACACCATATATTTT. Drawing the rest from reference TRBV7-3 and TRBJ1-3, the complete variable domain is GAGVSQTPSNKVTEKGKYVELRCDPISGHTALYWYRQSLGQGPEFLIYFQGTGAADDSGLPNDRFFAVRPEGSVSTLKIQRTERGDSAVYLCASSRHRERPGNTIYFGEGSWLTVV.

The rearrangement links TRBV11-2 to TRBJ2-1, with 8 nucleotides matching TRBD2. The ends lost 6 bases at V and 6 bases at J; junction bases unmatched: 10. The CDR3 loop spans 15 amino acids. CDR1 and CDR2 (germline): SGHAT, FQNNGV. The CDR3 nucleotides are TGTGCCAGCAGGATCCCGGGGGGGCCCCGCAATGAGCAGTTCTTC. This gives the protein CASRIPGGPRNEQFF.

Written as DNA, the CDR3 is TGTGCCAGCAGCTTAACCGGGACCCGGGGATCCGAGCAGTACTTC. Translated: CASSLTGTRGSEQYF. The V and J genes are TRBV7-9 and TRBJ2-7; possibly TRBD1 or TRBD2 for D (5 bases each). V lost 2 bases and J 6 bases, leaving 17 bases between the germline ends. Germline CDR1 reads SEHNR; CDR2 reads FQNEAQ (reference sequence). CDR3 length: 15 amino acids.

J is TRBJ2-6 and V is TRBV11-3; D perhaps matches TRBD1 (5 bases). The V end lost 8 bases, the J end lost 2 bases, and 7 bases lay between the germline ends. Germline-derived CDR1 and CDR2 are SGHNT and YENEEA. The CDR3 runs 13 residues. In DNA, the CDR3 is TGTGCCAGCTCGGACACTGGGGCCAACGTCCTGACTTTC. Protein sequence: CASSDTGANVLTF. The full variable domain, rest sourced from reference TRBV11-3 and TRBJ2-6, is EAGVVQSPRYKIIEKKQPVAFWCNPISGHNTLYWYLQNLGQGPELLIRYENEEAVDDSQLPKDRFSAERLKGVDSTLKIQPAELGDSAVYLCASSDTGANVLTFGAGSRLTVL.

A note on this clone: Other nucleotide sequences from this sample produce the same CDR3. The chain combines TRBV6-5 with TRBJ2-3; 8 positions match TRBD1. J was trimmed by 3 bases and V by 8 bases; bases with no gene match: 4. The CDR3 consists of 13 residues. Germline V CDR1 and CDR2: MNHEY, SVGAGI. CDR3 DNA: TGTGCCAGCCGCAGGGGGCAAACAGATACGCAGTATTTT. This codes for CASRRGQTDTQYF.

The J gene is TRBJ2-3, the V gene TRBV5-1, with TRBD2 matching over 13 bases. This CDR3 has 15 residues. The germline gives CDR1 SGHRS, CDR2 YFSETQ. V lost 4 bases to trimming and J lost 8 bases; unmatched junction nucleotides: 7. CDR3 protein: CASSQGLAGVVTQYF. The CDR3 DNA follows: TGCGCCAGCAGCCAAGGACTAGCGGGAGTCGTTACGCAGTATTTT.

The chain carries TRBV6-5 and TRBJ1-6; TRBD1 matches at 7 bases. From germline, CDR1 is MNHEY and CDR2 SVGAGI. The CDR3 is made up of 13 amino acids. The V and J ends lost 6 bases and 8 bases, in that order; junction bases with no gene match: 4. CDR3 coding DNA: TGTGCCAGCAGAGACAGGGCTTATTCACCCCTCCACTTT. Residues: CASRDRAYSPLHF.

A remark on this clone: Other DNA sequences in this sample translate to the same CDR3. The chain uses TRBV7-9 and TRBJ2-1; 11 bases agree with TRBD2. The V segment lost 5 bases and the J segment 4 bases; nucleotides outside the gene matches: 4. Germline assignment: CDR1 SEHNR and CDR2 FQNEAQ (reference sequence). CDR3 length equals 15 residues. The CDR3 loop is CASSAGTSGYNEQFF. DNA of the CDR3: TGTGCCAGCAGCGCTGGGACTAGCGGTTACAATGAGCAGTTCTTC.

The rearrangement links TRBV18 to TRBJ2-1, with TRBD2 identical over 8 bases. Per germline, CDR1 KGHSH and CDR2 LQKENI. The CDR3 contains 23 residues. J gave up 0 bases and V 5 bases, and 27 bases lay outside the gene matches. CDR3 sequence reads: CASSSAGLLAGPTTRSSYNEQFF. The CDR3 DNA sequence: TGTGCCAGCTCATCGGCGGGCCTATTAGCGGGGCCTACTACCCGAAGCTCCTACAATGAGCAGTTCTTC.

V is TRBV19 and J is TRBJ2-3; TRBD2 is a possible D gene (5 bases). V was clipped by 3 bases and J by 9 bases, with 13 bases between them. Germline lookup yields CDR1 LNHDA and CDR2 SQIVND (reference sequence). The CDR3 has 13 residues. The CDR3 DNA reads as TGTGCCAGTAGTATTCTCGAGGGTGTGACGCAGTATTTT. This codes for CASSILEGVTQYF.

This CDR3 reads CASSQSADPYTDTQYF. The CDR3 region has the DNA TGCGCCAGCAGCCAATCCGCGGATCCCTACACAGATACGCAGTATTTT. V usage is TRBV4-3 and J usage is TRBJ2-3; the D is unclear. The CDR3 spans 16 residues. CDR1 and CDR2 from the germline V gene are LGHNA and YSLEER. Between the trimmed V and J ends, which lost 2 bases and 2 bases, there was a span of 14 bases.

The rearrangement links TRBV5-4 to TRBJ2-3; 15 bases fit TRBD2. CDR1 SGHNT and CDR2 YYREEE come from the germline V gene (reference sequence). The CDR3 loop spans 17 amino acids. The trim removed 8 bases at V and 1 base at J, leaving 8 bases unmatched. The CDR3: CASRTSGGAGGTDTQYF. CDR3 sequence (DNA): TGTGCCAGTCGGACTAGCGGGGGGGCCGGGGGCACAGATACGCAGTATTTT.

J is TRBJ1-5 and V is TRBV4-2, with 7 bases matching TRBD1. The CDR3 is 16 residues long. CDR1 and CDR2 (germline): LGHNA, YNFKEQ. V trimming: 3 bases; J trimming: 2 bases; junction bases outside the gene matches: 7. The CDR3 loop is CASSQDGGGGNQPQHF. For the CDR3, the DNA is TGTGCCAGCAGCCAGGATGGAGGGGGCGGCAATCAGCCCCAGCATTTT.

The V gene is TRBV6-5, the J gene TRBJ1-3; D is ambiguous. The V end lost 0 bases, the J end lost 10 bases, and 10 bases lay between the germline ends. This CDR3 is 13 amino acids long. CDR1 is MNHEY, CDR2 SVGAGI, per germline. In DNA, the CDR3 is TGTGCCAGCAGTTACTCGAGAGGAGGTACCATATATTTT. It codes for CASSYSRGGTIYF.

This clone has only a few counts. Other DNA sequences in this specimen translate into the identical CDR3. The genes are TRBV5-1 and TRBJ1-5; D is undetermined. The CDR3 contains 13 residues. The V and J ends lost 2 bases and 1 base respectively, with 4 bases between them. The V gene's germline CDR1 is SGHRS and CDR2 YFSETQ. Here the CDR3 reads CASSLGSNQPQHF. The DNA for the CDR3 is TGCGCCAGCAGCTTAGGGAGCAATCAGCCCCAGCATTTT.

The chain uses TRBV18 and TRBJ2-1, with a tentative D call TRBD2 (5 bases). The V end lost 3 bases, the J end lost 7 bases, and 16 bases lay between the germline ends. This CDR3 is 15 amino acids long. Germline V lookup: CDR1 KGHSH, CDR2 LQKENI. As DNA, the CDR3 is TGTGCCAGCTCACCCCCGACCCCGGGAATGAATGAGCAGTTCTTC. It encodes CASSPPTPGMNEQFF.

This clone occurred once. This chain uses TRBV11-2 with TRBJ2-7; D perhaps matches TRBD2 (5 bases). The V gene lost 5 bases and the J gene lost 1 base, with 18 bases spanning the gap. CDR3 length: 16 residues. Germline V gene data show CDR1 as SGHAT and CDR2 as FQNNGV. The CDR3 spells CASSPRGQWGSYEQYF. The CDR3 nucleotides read TGTGCCAGCAGCCCTAGAGGGCAGTGGGGTTCCTACGAGCAGTACTTC.